The 9 T cell receptor beta chains below were found in one sample sequenced in a study of OX40 agonist ivuxolimab in advanced cancers. The assay was immunoSEQ multiplex PCR, and TCRdb's table has in-frame clones only and misses some. Of around 46,000 clones in the sample, 85% to 90% were seen once. Here the sequenced sample was CD4+ or CD8+ T cells sorted from blood, taken in a trial of the OX40 agonist ivuxolimab. All receptors derive from an adult with an advanced solid tumor such as melanoma, head and neck, liver or kidney cancer.

The J gene is TRBJ2-7, the V gene TRBV10-1; D remains ambiguous. CDR3 length: 16 residues. CDR1 and CDR2 from the germline V gene are WNHNN and SYGVQD (reference sequence). With 0 bases removed from V and 4 bases from J, the gap between germline ends came to 16 bases. CDR3 sequence: CASSESIVAGYYEQYF. The CDR3 DNA follows: TGCGCCAGCAGTGAGTCGATAGTGGCAGGATATTACGAGCAGTACTTC.

This rearrangement joins TRBV6-5 to TRBJ2-7; 9 nucleotides align to TRBD2. This CDR3 has 15 amino acids. Germline V gene lookup returns CDR1 MNHEY and CDR2 SVGAGI. Losses at the gene ends were 6 bases for V and 0 bases for J; bases not matched to a gene: 6. The CDR3, as DNA: TGTGCCAGCAGCCCCGCGGGGGGGTCCTCCTACGAGCAGTACTTC. Its translation is CASSPAGGSSYEQYF.

This sequence joins TRBV6-1 and TRBJ2-2; D ambiguous. Germline V gene lookup returns CDR1 MNHNS and CDR2 SASEGT. This CDR3 region has 16 residues. V dropped 3 bases and J dropped 0 bases, with 11 bases sitting between them. CDR3 coding DNA: TGTGCCAGCAGTGAGGGCCTCACTGCGAACACCGGGGAGCTGTTTTTT. Its protein product is CASSEGLTANTGELFF.

The chain couples TRBV4-1 to TRBJ2-1; 8 bases are shared with TRBD1. Trimming removed 0 bases from V and 3 bases from J; junction bases left unmatched: 4. The CDR3 runs 16 residues. Looked up from germline, CDR1 is MGHRA and CDR2 is YSYEKL. CDR3 sequence (DNA): TGCGCCAGCAGCCAAGAGTATGGGACAGGCTACAATGAGCAGTTCTTC. The encoded protein is CASSQEYGTGYNEQFF.

The chain couples TRBV6-5 to TRBJ2-5; 13 nucleotides align to TRBD2. Looked up from germline, CDR1 is MNHEY and CDR2 is SVGAGI. The V gene end was trimmed by 5 bases and the J gene end by 2 bases; junction bases not matched to a gene: 2. CDR3 size: 15 residues. DNA of the CDR3: TGTGCCAGCAGTGGGACTAGCGGGAATCAAGAGACCCAGTACTTC. It is translated as CASSGTSGNQETQYF.

The chain links TRBV19 to TRBJ1-1; TRBD1 might be the D (5 bases). The ends were cut back, 6 bases at V and 0 bases at J, with 8 bases in the middle. Germline-derived CDR1 and CDR2 are LNHDA and SQIVND (reference sequence). The CDR3 runs 13 residues. CDR3 sequence reads: CASRWGMNTEAFF. CDR3 sequence (DNA): TGTGCCAGTAGGTGGGGCATGAACACTGAAGCTTTCTTT.

This chain links TRBV10-3 with TRBJ2-7; 9 bases line up with TRBD2. This CDR3 has 18 amino acids. Unmatched junction bases numbered 15, after V lost 6 bases and J lost 0 bases. CDR1 is ENHRY and CDR2 is SYGVKD in the germline V gene. The CDR3 spells CAISLQIKTSGDSYEQYF. CDR3 DNA: TGTGCCATCAGCCTTCAAATAAAGACTAGCGGAGACTCCTACGAGCAGTACTTC.

The J gene is TRBJ2-7, the V gene TRBV11-2, with 11 bases lining up with TRBD2. This CDR3 is 15 amino acids long. The germline V gene has CDR1 SGHAT and CDR2 FQNNGV. After removal of 4 bases from V and 3 bases from J, the junction contained 5 bases not matched to a gene. CDR3 sequence reads: CASSSGLAEIYEQYF. Written as DNA, the CDR3 is TGTGCCAGCAGCTCGGGACTAGCGGAGATCTACGAGCAGTACTTC.

The V and J genes are TRBV28 and TRBJ2-4; D possibly matches TRBD1 or TRBD2 (5 bases each). The length of the CDR3 is 15 residues. Germline V CDR1 and CDR2: MDHEN, SYDVKM. Trimming took off 3 bases at V and 0 bases at J, with 9 bases between the two ends. The CDR3 loop reads CASSFRGVAKNIQYF. The CDR3 region has the DNA TGTGCCAGCAGTTTCAGAGGGGTAGCCAAAAACATTCAGTACTTC.